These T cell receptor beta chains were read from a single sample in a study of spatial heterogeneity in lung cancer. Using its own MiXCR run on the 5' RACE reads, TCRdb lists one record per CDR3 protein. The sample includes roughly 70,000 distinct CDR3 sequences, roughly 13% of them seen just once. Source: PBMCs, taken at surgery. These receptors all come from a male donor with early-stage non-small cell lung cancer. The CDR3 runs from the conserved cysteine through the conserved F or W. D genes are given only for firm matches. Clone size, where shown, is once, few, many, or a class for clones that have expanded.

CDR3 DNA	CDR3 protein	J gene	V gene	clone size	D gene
TGTGCCAGTAGTCTCGGGACAGGGATGAGCACAGATACGCAGTATTTT	CASSLGTGMSTDTQYF	TRBJ2-3	TRBV19	-	TRBD1
TGTGCCAGCACCCCATCGGGCCGGACCTTCTATGGCTACACCTTC	CASTPSGRTFYGYTF	TRBJ1-2	TRBV27	few	-
TGCAGCGTTGTCCCGGCAGCCTCACCGGGGGAGACCCAGTACTTC	CSVVPAASPGETQYF	TRBJ2-5	TRBV29-1	few	-
TGTGCCAGCAGCTTAATGCGGGCGGGAGAGGAGACCCAGTACTTC	CASSLMRAGEETQYF	TRBJ2-5	TRBV7-3	many	TRBD2
TGCAGTGCTAGAGCCCTCGGCCACTTTGAGTCACCCCTCCACTTT	CSARALGHFESPLHF	TRBJ1-6	TRBV20-1	-	-
TGTGCCGGCAGTTTCAGGCGGACTAGCGAGCTGCAGTATTTT	CAGSFRRTSELQYF	TRBJ2-3	TRBV7-9	-	TRBD2
TGTGCCAGCAGCTTAGTAGCCCGGGATACGCAGTATTTT	CASSLVARDTQYF	TRBJ2-3	TRBV7-9	few	-
TGTGCCAGCAGCCATGGGGGCAATCAGCCCCAGCATTTT	CASSHGGNQPQHF	TRBJ1-5	TRBV3-1	many	-
TGTGCCAGCAGCTTAAGGCCTAGCGGGGCGAACACCGGGGAGCTGTTTTTT	CASSLRPSGANTGELFF	TRBJ2-2	TRBV7-9	few	TRBD2
TGTGCGCTGACTGAAGGAGGGGGCGGTCTTGGCTACACCTTC	CALTEGGGGLGYTF	TRBJ1-2	TRBV2	-	TRBD1
TGTGCCAGCAGCATTATAATGGGGCTAGGGGAACAAGAGACCCAGTACTTC	CASSIIMGLGEQETQYF	TRBJ2-5	TRBV7-9	many	-
TGTGCCAGCAGTGAAAACCCGGGAGGGCCAAATGAGCAGTTCTTC	CASSENPGGPNEQFF	TRBJ2-1	TRBV2	-	TRBD2
TGTGCCAGCAGTATGGGACAGTTCCACGAGCAGTACTTC	CASSMGQFHEQYF	TRBJ2-7	TRBV6-2/TRBV6-3	few	TRBD1
TGTGCCATCAGTGAGTCGAAAGGGGGCTCCTACAATGAGCAGTTCTTC	CAISESKGGSYNEQFF	TRBJ2-1	TRBV10-3	-	-
TGTGCCAGCAGTCCGCAGGATGGGGCGAATGAGCAGTTCTTC	CASSPQDGANEQFF	TRBJ2-1	TRBV27	many	-
TGTGCCAGCAGCTCGGAACGGAGCTCCTACGAGCAGTACTTC	CASSSERSSYEQYF	TRBJ2-7	TRBV7-2	many	-
TGTGCCAGCAGTTACCTGGGACTAGCGGACCCCGGAGAGACCCAGTACTTC	CASSYLGLADPGETQYF	TRBJ2-5	TRBV6-6	-	TRBD2
TGCAGCGTTGAACCTAACAGGGGAAACTATGGCTACACCTTC	CSVEPNRGNYGYTF	TRBJ1-2	TRBV29-1	-	TRBD1
TGTGCCAGCAGCCAAGATTGGTGGACCGGGGAGCTGTTTTTT	CASSQDWWTGELFF	TRBJ2-2	TRBV14	-	-
TGTGCCGGCTCCAGGGAAAGGGTCACTGAAGCTTTCTTT	CAGSRERVTEAFF	TRBJ1-1	TRBV2	many	-
TGTGCCAGCAGTCCAGGGACAGCGAACACTGAAGCTTTCTTT	CASSPGTANTEAFF	TRBJ1-1	TRBV12-3/TRBV12-4	-	TRBD1
TGTGCCAGCTCACAACTACCGGGAGGCGGCACAGATACGCAGTATTTT	CASSQLPGGGTDTQYF	TRBJ2-3	TRBV18	-	TRBD2
TGTGCCAGCAGTCTAGACGATGGGGGCTATGGCTACACCTTC	CASSLDDGGYGYTF	TRBJ1-2	TRBV6-4	-	-
TGCAGTGCTAGAGAGGGACAGCTTACCGGGGAGCTGTTTTTT	CSAREGQLTGELFF	TRBJ2-2	TRBV20-1	few	TRBD1
TGTGCCAGCAGTTACAGAGCGGACGAAAAACTGTTTTTT	CASSYRADEKLFF	TRBJ1-4	TRBV6-6	many	-
TGTGCCAGCAGTTTATCCATAACAGGGGTCCTCGGATGGCAGTTCTTC	CASSLSITGVLGWQFF	TRBJ2-1	TRBV28	-	TRBD1
TGCAGTGCTAGAGATGAAGCCCTTGGAAACACCATATATTTT	CSARDEALGNTIYF	TRBJ1-3	TRBV20-1	-	-
TGTGCCAGCAGTTATAGGGACCCAGAGACCCAGTACTTC	CASSYRDPETQYF	TRBJ2-5	TRBV12-3/TRBV12-4	-	-
TGTGCCAGCAGGGGACTCACTAGCGGGAGAAGCTACAATGAGCAGTTCTTC	CASRGLTSGRSYNEQFF	TRBJ2-1	TRBV6-5	few	TRBD2
TGTGCCAGCACCATTGAGGCAGGGGGCGGCACTGAAGCTTTCTTT	CASTIEAGGGTEAFF	TRBJ1-1	TRBV2	-	TRBD1
TGTGCCTGGAATTCACCCGGGGACAGGGGCCAAGAGACCCAGTACTTC	CAWNSPGDRGQETQYF	TRBJ2-5	TRBV30	-	TRBD1
TGTGCCAGTTCAAAGCGGGAGGGCCGCATAGAACAGTTCTTC	CASSKREGRIEQFF	TRBJ2-1	TRBV19	-	TRBD2
TGTGCCAGCAGCCGTGGTACAGGGGGCGGGGAGCTGTTTTTT	CASSRGTGGGELFF	TRBJ2-2	TRBV11-2	-	TRBD1
TGCGCCAGCAGTGGAGGGAGGGCCGGCTACGAGCAGTACTTC	CASSGGRAGYEQYF	TRBJ2-7	TRBV5-1	-	TRBD2
TGTGCCACTTCGGGACAGGGGGCGACTGAAGCTTTCTTT	CATSGQGATEAFF	TRBJ1-1	TRBV2	-	TRBD1
TGTGCCAGCAGCATTAGCGGGGGAGCTTCAGATACGCAGTATTTT	CASSISGGASDTQYF	TRBJ2-3	TRBV7-2	many	TRBD2
TGTGCCAGCAGTTTACAGGTCCCAATCGCAGGCGAAAATCAGCCCCAGCATTTT	CASSLQVPIAGENQPQHF	TRBJ1-5	TRBV27	many	-
TGTGCCAGCAGCCCCCTTAGTGAGACCCAGTACTTC	CASSPLSETQYF	TRBJ2-5	TRBV12-3/TRBV12-4	few	-
TGCAGCGTTGCCCGGGACAGGGGAGCAACTAATGAAAAACTGTTTTTT	CSVARDRGATNEKLFF	TRBJ1-4	TRBV29-1	many	TRBD1
TGTGCCAGCAGTTTACAACAAGTCGGGAGAGCTTTCTTT	CASSLQQVGRAFF	TRBJ1-1	TRBV12-3/TRBV12-4	many	-
TGCGCCAGCAGCCCGGCTCGTAATGAGCAGTTCTTC	CASSPARNEQFF	TRBJ2-1	TRBV5-1	many	-
TGCAGTGGGAGAGGTCCAGCCTTGAGCGAGCAGTACTTC	CSGRGPALSEQYF	TRBJ2-7	TRBV20-1	-	-
TGCAGTGCTAGGGACAGGGGTATTGAAAAACTGTTTTTT	CSARDRGIEKLFF	TRBJ1-4	TRBV20-1	-	TRBD1
TGTGCCAGCAGCTCCCGGGACAGGGGAATAAACACCATATATTTT	CASSSRDRGINTIYF	TRBJ1-3	TRBV7-8	many	TRBD1
TGTGCCAGCAGCTTATGGAGCGATGAGCAGTTCTTC	CASSLWSDEQFF	TRBJ2-1	TRBV11-2	-	-
TGCGCCAGCAGCCCCCAGACTAGCGGGAGAACCAATGAGCAGTTCTTC	CASSPQTSGRTNEQFF	TRBJ2-1	TRBV5-1	-	TRBD2
TGTGCCTGGAAATGGGGTAGTTGGGAGCCGGACACTGAAGCTTTCTTT	CAWKWGSWEPDTEAFF	TRBJ1-1	TRBV30	few	-
TGTGCCAGCAGTGAGAGAGAAGAGACCCAGTACTTC	CASSEREETQYF	TRBJ2-5	TRBV2	-	-
TGCGCCAGCAGCTTGGGGGAAAGGGGCAATCAGCCCCAGCATTTT	CASSLGERGNQPQHF	TRBJ1-5	TRBV5-1	-	-
TGTGCCAGCTCACCAAATGCACAGCTGAACACCGGGGAGCTGTTTTTT	CASSPNAQLNTGELFF	TRBJ2-2	TRBV18	many	-
TGCAGCGTTGAGTACGGGGGTACAGATACGCAGTATTTT	CSVEYGGTDTQYF	TRBJ2-3	TRBV29-1	few	-
TGTGCCAGCAGCCCCCTGACCTACTCCTACGAGCAGTACTTC	CASSPLTYSYEQYF	TRBJ2-7	TRBV7-2	-	-
TGCGCCAGCAGTGGAAGGACAGGCTCTACAGATACGCAGTATTTT	CASSGRTGSTDTQYF	TRBJ2-3	TRBV10-1	-	TRBD1
TGCAGTGCTAGAGATACGAAGAACACTGAAGCTTTCTTT	CSARDTKNTEAFF	TRBJ1-1	TRBV20-1	few	-
TGTGCCACCAGCACCCTTCTTGGACAGGGGGCTGAGAATGAGCAGTTCTTC	CATSTLLGQGAENEQFF	TRBJ2-1	TRBV15	many	TRBD1